A single sample is the source of the 19 T cell receptor beta chains below, sequenced in a study of OX40 agonist ivuxolimab in advanced cancers. TCRdb's copy holds only in-frame clones and misses some; the assay was immunoSEQ multiplex PCR. The data contain 70,000 to 80,000 clones, about 89% of them singletons. The sample consisted of CD4+ or CD8+ T cells sorted from blood, taken in a trial of the OX40 agonist ivuxolimab. These receptors came from an adult with an advanced solid tumor such as melanoma, head and neck, liver or kidney cancer.

This clone has more than one count but fewer than ten. V gene TRBV6-4 combines with J gene TRBJ2-6; D perhaps matches TRBD1 (6 bases). Trimming removed 3 bases at V and 2 bases at J, with 8 bases between. The CDR3 is 15 residues long. The germline V gene encodes CDR1 MRHNA and CDR2 SNTAGT. The CDR3 sequence is CASSEKGAGANVLTF. CDR3 bases: TGTGCCAGCAGTGAAAAGGGGGCTGGGGCCAACGTCCTGACTTTC.

This chain uses TRBV28 with TRBJ2-7; 12 positions agree with TRBD1. The CDR3 is 16 amino acids. Germline V gives CDR1 MDHEN, CDR2 SYDVKM. After removal of 5 bases from V and 7 bases from J, the junction contained 12 bases not matched to a gene. CDR3 sequence reads: CASSAVPGQGAREQYF. In DNA form, the CDR3 reads TGTGCCAGCAGTGCAGTTCCGGGACAGGGGGCGAGAGAGCAGTACTTC.

J is TRBJ2-4 and V is TRBV6-1; TRBD1 is a possible D gene (5 bases). Germline loops: CDR1 MNHNS, CDR2 SASEGT. V was cut by 6 bases and J by 2 bases, with 8 bases left in between. The CDR3 has 13 amino acids. The CDR3 nucleotides are TGTGCCAGCAGCAGGGATCCCAAAAACATTCAGTACTTC. Amino acids: CASSRDPKNIQYF.

V gene TRBV7-9 combines with J gene TRBJ2-5, with D possibly matching TRBD1 (6 bases). This CDR3 has 13 residues. V was clipped by 3 bases and J by 4 bases, with 9 bases between them. Germline lookup yields CDR1 SEHNR and CDR2 FQNEAQ (reference sequence). The CDR3 reads CASSFGTRETQYF. Here the CDR3 DNA reads TGTGCCAGCAGCTTCGGGACAAGAGAGACCCAGTACTTC.

The chain is built from TRBV27 and TRBJ1-1, with 8 bases lining up with TRBD1. V shed 6 bases and J 5 bases; nucleotides not matched to a gene: 8. This CDR3 region has 14 residues. Germline CDR1 MNHEY, CDR2 SMNVEV (reference sequence). CDR3 DNA sequence: TGTGCCAGCAGGGACAGGGCCCTGGGAACTGAAGCTTTCTTT. It specifies CASRDRALGTEAFF.

The J gene is TRBJ2-7, the V gene TRBV5-4; D gene unclear. V lost 5 bases to trimming and J lost 6 bases, with 12 bases between them. CDR1 and CDR2 (germline): SGHNT, YYREEE (reference sequence). This CDR3 spans 12 amino acids. The DNA of the CDR3 is TGTGCCAGCAGTTTCGTCTCACCCGAGCAGTACTTC. Its protein product is CASSFVSPEQYF.

The chain joins TRBV5-4 to TRBJ1-2; D gene ambiguous. CDR1 is SGHNT, CDR2 YYREEE, per germline (reference sequence). V was clipped by 0 bases and J by 7 bases, with 10 bases between them. The CDR3 runs to 13 residues. CDR3 loop: CASSLEGSGGYTF. The CDR3, as DNA: TGTGCCAGCAGCTTGGAAGGGTCCGGTGGCTACACCTTC.

In its sample, this clone was seen once. The V call is TRBV29-1, the J call TRBJ2-2; a possible D gene is TRBD1 (8 bases). From germline, CDR1 is SQVTM and CDR2 ANQGSEA. The CDR3 consists of 13 residues. Trimming pared 7 bases from V and 4 bases from J, leaving 13 bases between. In DNA form, the CDR3 reads TGCAGCGGGGGGGGACAGGCCACCGGGGAGCTGTTTTTT. Residues: CSGGGQATGELFF.

The V call is TRBV27, the J call TRBJ2-3, with D unclear. V lost 5 bases and J 1 base, leaving 13 bases between the germline ends. This CDR3 has 15 residues. Germline CDR1 reads MNHEY; CDR2 reads SMNVEV (reference sequence). DNA for the CDR3: TGTGCCAGCAGTGCGTGGACCGGTGGCACAGATACGCAGTATTTT. Translation gives CASSAWTGGTDTQYF.

V and J are TRBV11-2 and TRBJ2-1; TRBD2 agrees at 8 bases. The CDR3 consists of 15 residues. The germline CDR1 and CDR2 sequences are SGHAT and FQNNGV. Trimming at V came to 0 bases and at J to 7 bases, leaving 5 bases not matched to a gene. This chain's CDR3 is CASSLEAGVGNEQFF. For the CDR3, the DNA is TGTGCCAGCAGCTTAGAAGCGGGAGTGGGTAATGAGCAGTTCTTC.

The chain has TRBV10-2 and TRBJ1-1; the D gene is possibly TRBD1 (6 bases). Between the trimmed V and J ends, which lost 6 bases and 5 bases, there was a span of 19 bases. Germline CDR1 is WSHSY and CDR2 is SAAADI. This CDR3 spans 15 amino acids. The CDR3 DNA reads as TGCGCCAGCAGCGGGAGGGGGGTACGGGGTACTGAAGCTTTCTTT. This gives the protein CASSGRGVRGTEAFF.

This chain joins TRBV2 and TRBJ2-7; perhaps TRBD1 as D (6 bases). Germline assignment: CDR1 SNHLY and CDR2 FYNNEI. The CDR3 is 14 amino acids. V lost 7 bases and J lost 9, with 22 bases in between. The CDR3 coding sequence is TGTGCCAGCACCCCGAGAGTGGTGCCACAGGGGCAGTACTTC. The encoded protein is CASTPRVVPQGQYF.

The CDR3 here is CASSFGTPEPQHF. CDR3 nucleotides: TGTGCCAGCAGCTTTGGGACTCCTGAGCCCCAGCATTTT. V gene TRBV7-2 combines with J gene TRBJ1-5; weak D call: TRBD1 (5 bases). Germline CDR1 reads SGHTA; CDR2 reads FQGNSA. Trimming removed 3 bases at V and 8 bases at J, with 11 bases between. The CDR3 consists of 13 residues.

This clone was seen only once. V is TRBV19 and J is TRBJ2-5; D is unclear. The CDR3 spans 11 residues. From germline, CDR1 is LNHDA and CDR2 SQIVND (reference sequence). Trimming removed 2 bases from V and 4 bases from J, with 2 bases in between. This CDR3 is CASSIRETQYF. The CDR3 DNA reads as TGTGCCAGTAGTATAAGAGAGACCCAGTACTTC.

The chain has TRBV5-1 and TRBJ2-2; TRBD1 matches 7 bases. This CDR3 region has 15 residues. CDR1 and CDR2 (germline): SGHRS, YFSETQ. Trimming took 4 bases from V and 0 from J; bases not matched to a gene: 3. The CDR3 DNA reads as TGCGCCAGCAGCCTGGACAGGACGAACACCGGGGAGCTGTTTTTT. It encodes CASSLDRTNTGELFF.

The chain recombines TRBV7-2 with TRBJ2-1; possible D gene TRBD1, 5 bases. The ends were cut back, 4 bases at V and 8 bases at J, with 15 bases in the middle. This CDR3 contains 14 residues. The germline V gene encodes CDR1 SGHTA and CDR2 FQGNSA. CDR3 protein: CASSWTHRADEQFF. DNA of the CDR3: TGTGCCAGCAGCTGGACACACCGGGCCGATGAGCAGTTCTTC.

The rearrangement links TRBV27 to TRBJ2-3; 9 positions agree with TRBD2. This CDR3 spans 15 amino acids. Trimming took 6 bases from V and 2 from J; bases not matched to a gene: 6. Germline V gene data show CDR1 as MNHEY and CDR2 as SMNVEV (reference sequence). The CDR3 here is CASRLAGDPTDTQYF. CDR3 bases: TGTGCCAGCAGATTAGCGGGAGATCCCACAGATACGCAGTATTTT.

This clone was seen once. V usage is TRBV6-5 and J usage is TRBJ1-2; TRBD1 aligns across 8 bases. Trimming took 0 bases from V and 14 from J; bases not matched to a gene: 11. CDR3 length equals 14 residues. CDR1 and CDR2 (germline): MNHEY, SVGAGI. The CDR3 region is CASSYSIGWTGRTF. The DNA for the CDR3 is TGTGCCAGCAGTTACTCGATAGGTTGGACAGGGAGGACCTTC.

The chain couples TRBV28 to TRBJ2-3, with D tentatively TRBD1 or TRBD2 (6 bases each). This CDR3 comprises 14 residues. Between the trimmed V and J ends, which lost 5 bases and 5 bases, there was a span of 14 bases. CDR1 and CDR2 (germline): MDHEN, SYDVKM. CDR3 in DNA: TGTGCCAGCAGTCTCTCGAGGGGGGTAGATACGCAGTATTTT. It encodes CASSLSRGVDTQYF.